Following are 18 T cell receptor beta chains from one sample sequenced in a study of blood T cell repertoires in COVID-19. Produced via immunoSEQ multiplex PCR; TCRdb's table is partial and in-frame only. This repertoire shows 140,000 to 150,000 clones, roughly 77% found once; its top ten account for roughly 4.3%. The sequencing input was peripheral blood. These receptors were obtained from a man in his 60s with acute or convalescent COVID-19.

This CDR3 reads CASITGQGLYGYTF. In DNA, the CDR3 is TGCGCCAGCATCACGGGACAGGGCCTTTATGGCTACACCTTC. The genes are TRBV10-2 and TRBJ1-2; 9 positions match TRBD1. CDR1 and CDR2 (germline): WSHSY, SAAADI. J gave up 5 bases and V 7 bases, and 8 bases lay outside the gene matches. The CDR3 is made up of 14 amino acids.

CDR3 region: CASSWGTSGYYNEQFF. CDR3 sequence (DNA): TGTGCCAGCAGCTGGGGGACTAGCGGATACTACAATGAGCAGTTCTTC. This rearrangement joins TRBV5-6 to TRBJ2-1; 11 bases fit TRBD2. CDR3 length equals 16 residues. The V gene end was trimmed by 3 bases and the J gene end by 3 bases; junction bases not matched to a gene: 5. The germline V gene encodes CDR1 SGHDT and CDR2 YYEEEE.

V gene TRBV10-3 combines with J gene TRBJ2-2, with D possibly TRBD2 on 6 matching bases. V shed 7 bases and J shed 0 bases, with 9 bases lying between them. Looked up from germline, CDR1 is ENHRY and CDR2 is SYGVKD. This CDR3 comprises 14 residues. This chain's CDR3 is CAIKGTSNTGELFF. The CDR3 bases are TGTGCCATCAAGGGGACTTCGAACACCGGGGAGCTGTTTTTT.

The chain employs TRBV10-3 and TRBJ1-2; D gene ambiguous. From germline, CDR1 is ENHRY and CDR2 SYGVKD. This CDR3 spans 15 amino acids. With 0 bases removed from V and 6 bases from J, the gap between germline ends came to 14 bases. The CDR3 bases are TGTGCCATCAGTGAGTCTGGATGGGCACAAGATGGCTACACCTTC. Its protein is CAISESGWAQDGYTF.

This clone showed up just once. The chain links TRBV4-2 to TRBJ1-4; D is unresolved. V was pared by 4 bases and J by 1 base, with 10 bases between. Germline V lookup: CDR1 LGHNA, CDR2 YNFKEQ. The CDR3 runs to 15 residues. The chain's CDR3 is CASSLSAGTNEKLFF. Here the CDR3 DNA reads TGTGCCAGCAGCCTCTCGGCGGGAACTAATGAAAAACTGTTTTTT.

The chain joins TRBV2 to TRBJ2-7; a weak D match, TRBD1 (6 bases). Germline V gene lookup returns CDR1 SNHLY and CDR2 FYNNEI. The CDR3 is made up of 15 amino acids. Trimming cost V 5 bases and J 6 bases, with 20 bases left between them. The CDR3 DNA follows: TGTGCCAGCAGTCCCCAGGGGCAGGGGATGGCCGAGCAGTACTTC. Translated, it gives CASSPQGQGMAEQYF.

This clone has more than one count but fewer than ten. The chain links TRBV4-1 to TRBJ2-1; 9 nucleotides agree with TRBD1. Germline V gene sequence: CDR1 MGHRA, CDR2 YSYEKL. Trimming removed 5 bases from V and 5 bases from J; junction bases left unmatched: 4. The CDR3 is made up of 14 amino acids. The CDR3 nucleotides are TGCGCCAGCAGCGCCGGGACAGGGAACAATGAGCAGTTCTTC. This translates into CASSAGTGNNEQFF.

The V call is TRBV5-1, the J call TRBJ1-5, with D unresolved. Between the trimmed V and J ends, which lost 2 bases and 5 bases, there was a span of 8 bases. In germline, CDR1 is SGHRS, CDR2 YFSETQ. There are 13 residues in the CDR3. CDR3 in amino acids: CASSFDGDQPQHF. In nucleotides, the CDR3 is TGCGCCAGCAGCTTCGACGGAGATCAGCCCCAGCATTTT.

This chain links TRBV29-1 with TRBJ2-7; the match to TRBD1 covers 11 bases. This CDR3 spans 14 amino acids. Germline assignment: CDR1 SQVTM and CDR2 ANQGSEA. Unmatched junction bases numbered 8, after V lost 4 bases and J lost 6 bases. The CDR3 reads CSVVLGTGGGEQYF. CDR3 DNA: TGCAGCGTTGTCTTAGGGACAGGGGGAGGCGAGCAGTACTTC.

This CDR3 reads CASSPPSNRFNEQFF. Here the CDR3 DNA reads TGTGCCAGCTCACCACCTTCTAACCGATTCAATGAGCAGTTCTTC. The V and J genes are TRBV18 and TRBJ2-1; D is ambiguous. The CDR3 length is 15 residues. Germline values: CDR1 KGHSH, CDR2 LQKENI. The ends were cut back, 0 bases at V and 6 bases at J, with 12 bases in the middle.

CDR3 DNA: TGTGCCAGCACCATCGGGTGGGGGGTAGACTATGGCTACACCTTC. Translation: CASTIGWGVDYGYTF. The chain joins TRBV6-5 to TRBJ1-2, with D perhaps matching TRBD1 (5 bases). Germline V gene lookup returns CDR1 MNHEY and CDR2 SVGAGI. CDR3 length equals 15 residues. V lost 7 bases, J lost 3 bases, and 18 bases lay in between.

This clone was seen only a few times. The genes are TRBV25-1 and TRBJ2-7; D may be TRBD1 (7 bases). This CDR3 comprises 11 residues. The germline V gene encodes CDR1 MGHDK and CDR2 SYGVNS. V was shortened by 11 bases and J by 2 bases, with 10 bases between the two germline ends. The CDR3 nucleotides are TGTGCCGGAGGGGGCGCCTACGAGCAGTACTTC. Translating it yields CAGGGAYEQYF.

The chain combines TRBV5-1 with TRBJ2-1; 12 bases are a match to TRBD2. V shed 6 bases, J shed 6 bases, and the junction held 7 bases outside the gene matches. The CDR3 has 15 amino acids. Germline V lookup: CDR1 SGHRS, CDR2 YFSETQ. CDR3 region: CASNRLAGVVNEQFF. DNA for the CDR3: TGCGCCAGCAACAGACTAGCGGGAGTGGTCAATGAGCAGTTCTTC.

The V gene is TRBV19, the J gene TRBJ1-6; D unresolved. Germline loops: CDR1 LNHDA, CDR2 SQIVND (reference sequence). This CDR3 has 17 residues. V dropped 5 bases and J dropped 0 bases, with 14 bases sitting between them. CDR3 sequence reads: CASSPDSFRSYNSPLHF. The DNA of the CDR3 is TGTGCCAGTAGTCCGGACTCATTTCGCTCCTATAATTCACCCCTCCACTTT.

This sequence joins TRBV9 and TRBJ2-1; the D gene is possibly TRBD2 (7 bases). In germline, CDR1 is SGDLS, CDR2 YYNGEE. Deletions cut 1 base from V and 1 base from J, with 18 bases between. The CDR3 loop spans 18 amino acids. The CDR3 coding sequence is TGTGCCAGCAGCGTATCAGGGGATAGCGGGCCTTCCTACAATGAGCAGTTCTTC. Residues: CASSVSGDSGPSYNEQFF.

The rearrangement uses TRBV5-4 and TRBJ2-3; D is perhaps TRBD1 (5 bases). Germline V CDR1 and CDR2: SGHNT, YYREEE (reference sequence). The CDR3 contains 14 residues. The V end was cut by 1 base, the J end by 5 bases, with 11 bases between. The CDR3 bases are TGTGCCAGCAGCTTGTGGGGCGGTGGAGATACGCAGTATTTT. Amino acid sequence: CASSLWGGGDTQYF.

The chain combines TRBV12-3 or TRBV12-4 with TRBJ1-2, with 8 bases aligning to TRBD1. This CDR3 contains 13 residues. Trimming cost V 5 bases and J 2 bases; bases outside gene matches: 1. CDR3 amino acids: CASSGDRNYGYTF. The CDR3 DNA reads TGTGCCAGCAGTGGGGACAGGAACTATGGCTACACCTTC.

V usage is TRBV18 and J usage is TRBJ1-5; 12 bases fit TRBD1. CDR1 and CDR2 from the germline V gene are KGHSH and LQKENI. Trimming removed 3 bases from V and 4 bases from J; junction bases left unmatched: 4. The CDR3 is made up of 16 amino acids. The DNA of the CDR3 is TGTGCCAGCTCACCGGGACAGGGGGCCTCGAATCAGCCCCAGCATTTT. As protein: CASSPGQGASNQPQHF.